This TCR beta chain is from a study of CD8+CD57+ T cells in acquired aplastic anemia. Previously, flow cytometry had revealed CD8+CD57+ cell expansion in the patients chosen for sequencing. Genomic DNA provided the template from which TCR beta VDJ and CDR3 profiles were obtained. From the reads, TCRdb called clonotypes with MiXCR, one entry per CDR3 protein. The data show fewer than 200,000 distinct CDR3 sequences, almost 50% seen once. General study findings and limits: Significance was not reached for CD8+ Simpson's diversity between patients and controls.

Germline values: CDR1 SEHNR, CDR2 FQNEAQ (reference sequence). This CDR3 comprises 14 residues. Trimming took 1 base from V and 6 from J; bases not matched to a gene: 4. This clonotype was detected ten times or more. What it binds is unknown. The receptor comes from a human donor with aplastic anemia. Sequenced sample: sorted CD4+, CD8+, or CD8+CD57+ T cells (not recorded which) from PBMCs. The gene calls are TRBV7-9 and TRBJ2-5; 8 bases fit TRBD1. In DNA, the CDR3 is TGTGCCAGCAGCTTAGAGGGACAGGCACAGACCCAGTACTTC. It codes for CASSLEGQAQTQYF.